This T cell receptor beta chain was recovered during a study of cytomegalovirus exposure and HLA in healthy donors. Amplification used 60 Vbeta primers and 13 Jbeta primers. TCRdb's table, derived via immunoSEQ multiplex PCR, lists solely in-frame clones and lacks some. With just over 80,000 clones in the sample, the ten largest clones hold 1.1%. Germline loops: CDR1 MNHNS, CDR2 SASEGT. V lost 5 bases to trimming and J lost 4 bases, with 17 bases between them. The CDR3 covers 15 residues. The sequencing sample was made of PBMCs. This chain uses TRBV6-1 with TRBJ1-1, with D tentatively TRBD1 (5 bases). The clonotype comes from a woman aged 25 to 39 in good health and CMV-seronegative. In DNA, the CDR3 is TGTGCCAGCAGTTTAGAATGGGGGGTAGGCACTGAAGCTTTCTTT. It encodes CASSLEWGVGTEAFF.